Presented here are 25 T cell receptor beta chains from one specimen sequenced in a study of cytomegalovirus exposure and HLA in healthy donors. Both 60 Vbeta primers and 13 Jbeta primers went into the PCR. Produced via immunoSEQ multiplex PCR; TCRdb's table is partial and in-frame only. The sample has 80,000 to 100,000 clones; roughly three quarters are singletons. The sequencing sample was made of PBMCs. All receptors come from a man aged 40-50 years in good health and CMV-seronegative.

The chain joins TRBV9 to TRBJ2-7; the D gene is possibly TRBD1 (6 bases). The CDR3 loop spans 15 amino acids. Trimming cost V 0 bases and J 1 base, with 11 bases left between them. The germline gives CDR1 SGDLS, CDR2 YYNGEE. The CDR3 DNA reads as TGTGCCAGCAGCGTAGGGGCAGGGGTGTCCTACGAGCAGTACTTC. This sequence encodes CASSVGAGVSYEQYF.

The CDR3 region is CASSPQAGGWRETQYF. The CDR3 region has the DNA TGTGCCAGCAGCCCCCAAGCGGGGGGGTGGAGAGAGACCCAGTACTTC. V and J are TRBV9 and TRBJ2-5; 10 bases agree with TRBD2. The germline gives CDR1 SGDLS, CDR2 YYNGEE. The V gene end was trimmed by 4 bases and the J gene end by 4 bases; junction bases not matched to a gene: 10. This CDR3 has 16 amino acids.

The chain is built from TRBV29-1 and TRBJ1-2, with D maybe TRBD1 (5 bases). V gave up 4 bases and J gave up 4 bases, with 22 bases separating them. CDR3 size: 16 residues. Germline assignment: CDR1 SQVTM and CDR2 ANQGSEA. CDR3 nucleotides: TGCAGCGTTGCCCTAGGTAATGGGGCGAACAGCTATGGCTACACCTTC. This sequence encodes CSVALGNGANSYGYTF.

This rearrangement joins TRBV18 to TRBJ1-1; perhaps TRBD1 as D (6 bases). V was cut by 5 bases and J by 1 base, with 8 bases left in between. The length of the CDR3 is 13 residues. CDR1 is KGHSH, CDR2 LQKENI, per germline. Here the CDR3 DNA reads TGTGCCAGCTCATCGGACAGGAACACTGAAGCTTTCTTT. Amino acids: CASSSDRNTEAFF.

The J gene is TRBJ2-7, the V gene TRBV29-1; perhaps TRBD1 as D (5 bases). V was trimmed by 4 bases and J by 7 bases, leaving 14 bases between them. Germline V gene lookup returns CDR1 SQVTM and CDR2 ANQGSEA. The CDR3 is 12 residues long. This chain's CDR3 is CSVVAGLGEQYF. For the CDR3, the DNA is TGCAGCGTTGTTGCAGGGTTGGGGGAGCAGTACTTC.

Only one count was recorded for this clone. V and J are TRBV10-3 and TRBJ1-1; maybe TRBD1 (5 bases). In germline, CDR1 is ENHRY, CDR2 SYGVKD. The CDR3 runs 14 residues. V shed 5 bases and J shed 0 bases, with 10 bases lying between them. CDR3 DNA: TGTGCCATCAGTCCGCCGGGGGTGAACACTGAAGCTTTCTTT. Its translation is CAISPPGVNTEAFF.

The chain recombines TRBV4-1 with TRBJ2-7; D is undetermined. The CDR3 has 15 residues. Trimming stripped 2 bases from V and 2 bases from J, with 13 bases between. Germline assignment: CDR1 MGHRA and CDR2 YSYEKL. CDR3 sequence reads: CASSQSPRGAYEQYF. The CDR3 DNA sequence: TGCGCCAGCAGCCAATCCCCCCGAGGAGCCTACGAGCAGTACTTC.

The V gene is TRBV9, the J gene TRBJ2-5; D might be TRBD1 (6 bases). The CDR3 spans 14 residues. The V end was cut by 4 bases, the J end by 3 bases, with 13 bases between. CDR1 and CDR2 (germline): SGDLS, YYNGEE. For the CDR3, the DNA is TGTGCCAGCAGCTCATACCGGGACAAAGAGACCCAGTACTTC. Encoded protein: CASSSYRDKETQYF.

This chain connects TRBV19 to TRBJ1-2; 10 nucleotides align to TRBD1. Germline lookup yields CDR1 LNHDA and CDR2 SQIVND (reference sequence). V was clipped by 4 bases and J by 6 bases; unmatched bases: 8. The CDR3 is 15 residues long. CDR3 nucleotides: TGTGCCAGTAGTACAAAGGACAGGGGGTATGATGGCTACACCTTC. Its protein is CASSTKDRGYDGYTF.

The CDR3 protein is CASGRGGAYEQYF. The CDR3 nucleotides read TGCGCGAGCGGACGCGGGGGGGCTTACGAGCAGTACTTC. The chain couples TRBV10-2 to TRBJ2-7; 9 bases align to TRBD2. CDR1 WSHSY and CDR2 SAAADI come from the germline V gene. This CDR3 spans 13 amino acids.

The chain has TRBV4-1 and TRBJ1-5; D unclear. The V and J ends lost 2 bases and 1 base respectively, with 9 bases between them. This CDR3 is built from 15 residues. Germline values: CDR1 MGHRA, CDR2 YSYEKL. The CDR3 DNA is TGCGCCAGCAGCCAACAGTGGCAGAGCAATCAGCCCCAGCATTTT. Translation: CASSQQWQSNQPQHF.

This chain joins TRBV11-1 and TRBJ2-2; D may be TRBD1 (5 bases). From germline, CDR1 is SGHAT and CDR2 FQDESV (reference sequence). CDR3 size: 15 residues. With 1 base removed from V and 7 bases from J, the gap between germline ends came to 13 bases. In DNA form, the CDR3 reads TGTGCCAGCAGCTTAGACCGTCCAGGGATCGGGGAGCTGTTTTTT. Translated, it gives CASSLDRPGIGELFF.

This clone is deemed medium-sized. V is TRBV7-9 and J is TRBJ1-2; 9 bases line up with TRBD1. V lost 8 bases to trimming and J lost 3 bases; unmatched junction nucleotides: 16. Looked up from germline, CDR1 is SEHNR and CDR2 is FQNEAQ (reference sequence). This CDR3 contains 17 residues. CDR3 amino acids: CASLGEEDRGSHYGYTF. The DNA for the CDR3 is TGTGCCAGCCTAGGAGAGGAAGACAGGGGGTCTCACTATGGCTACACCTTC.

J is TRBJ2-1 and V is TRBV25-1, with 7 bases lining up with TRBD1. The CDR3 consists of 14 residues. Germline V gene data show CDR1 as MGHDK and CDR2 as SYGVNS. V dropped 4 bases and J dropped 4; count of bases not matched to a gene: 4. The CDR3 nucleotides read TGTGCCAGCAGTGGACCGGGACAGTACAATGAGCAGTTCTTC. It codes for CASSGPGQYNEQFF.

This sequence joins TRBV5-1 and TRBJ2-1; 9 nucleotides agree with TRBD1. The ends lost 2 bases at V and 9 bases at J; junction bases unmatched: 9. This CDR3 contains 15 residues. Germline V gene data show CDR1 as SGHRS and CDR2 as YFSETQ. The CDR3 bases are TGCGCCAGCAGCTTAAGGACAGGGGAGTCGGCTGAGCAGTTCTTC. This codes for CASSLRTGESAEQFF.

The chain couples TRBV29-1 to TRBJ1-1; D unclear. V lost 4 bases and J 4 bases, leaving 22 bases between the germline ends. The CDR3 has 16 amino acids. Germline CDR1 reads SQVTM; CDR2 reads ANQGSEA. CDR3 sequence: CSVVVEGSWASTEAFF. The DNA of the CDR3 is TGCAGCGTTGTAGTAGAGGGAAGTTGGGCAAGCACTGAAGCTTTCTTT.

V is TRBV4-1 and J is TRBJ2-7; 12 bases map to TRBD1. The CDR3 is 15 residues long. V shed 6 bases and J 2 bases; nucleotides not matched to a gene: 5. CDR1 and CDR2 from the germline V gene are MGHRA and YSYEKL. The CDR3 spells CASSPGTGGPYEQYF. The CDR3 nucleotides are TGCGCCAGCAGTCCCGGGACAGGGGGCCCCTACGAGCAGTACTTC.

The chain has TRBV5-1 and TRBJ1-1; D may be TRBD1 (5 bases). CDR3 length equals 15 residues. V was shortened by 2 bases and J by 3 bases, with 14 bases between the two germline ends. CDR1 SGHRS and CDR2 YFSETQ come from the germline V gene. The CDR3 bases are TGCGCCAGCAGCTTTGGCCTAGGAGGGGACACTGAAGCTTTCTTT. Translated, it gives CASSFGLGGDTEAFF.

In this sample, this clone turned up a few times. The chain is built from TRBV10-1 and TRBJ1-2; TRBD1 is a possible D gene (6 bases). Germline CDR1 reads WNHNN; CDR2 reads SYGVQD (reference sequence). The CDR3 totals 15 residues. The V end was cut by 0 bases, the J end by 4 bases, with 12 bases between. CDR3 in DNA: TGCGCCAGCAGTGAGTCGAGGACAGACTTCTATGGCTACACCTTC. Its protein is CASSESRTDFYGYTF.

This clone was detected a few times. CDR3 DNA: TGTGCCAGCAGGGCCTACAGGGTCCCCACAGATACGCAGTATTTT. Its protein is CASRAYRVPTDTQYF. The genes are TRBV6-6 and TRBJ2-3; perhaps TRBD1 as D (6 bases). Germline lookup yields CDR1 MNHNY and CDR2 SVGAGI (reference sequence). Between the trimmed V and J ends, which lost 6 bases and 2 bases, there was a span of 15 bases. The CDR3 totals 15 residues.

The chain joins TRBV2 to TRBJ1-4; tentatively, D is TRBD1 (5 bases). CDR3 length: 13 amino acids. The ends were cut back, 3 bases at V and 8 bases at J, with 10 bases in the middle. CDR1 SNHLY and CDR2 FYNNEI come from the germline V gene. The CDR3 sequence: CASSDREGEKLFF. In nucleotides, the CDR3 is TGTGCCAGCAGTGACAGGGAAGGGGAAAAACTGTTTTTT.

V gene TRBV10-1 combines with J gene TRBJ2-2; 7 bases match TRBD1. V was pared by 2 bases and J by 2 bases, with 5 bases of the junction left unmatched. The CDR3 extends over 16 amino acids. Germline V gene lookup returns CDR1 WNHNN and CDR2 SYGVQD (reference sequence). The CDR3 region has the DNA TGCGCCAGCAGTGAGGTTGGGACAGAAAACACCGGGGAGCTGTTTTTT. It encodes CASSEVGTENTGELFF.

V is TRBV7-9 and J is TRBJ2-4; tentative D call: TRBD1 (6 bases). Trimming cost V 5 bases and J 10 bases, with 9 bases left between them. The V gene's germline CDR1 is SEHNR and CDR2 FQNEAQ (reference sequence). The CDR3 length is 11 residues. The CDR3 is CASSVQGIQYF. The CDR3, as DNA: TGTGCCAGCAGCGTGCAGGGGATTCAGTACTTC.

The gene calls are TRBV30 and TRBJ1-1; TRBD1 matches 9 bases. The CDR3 extends over 16 amino acids. V trimming: 1 base; J trimming: 4 bases; junction bases outside the gene matches: 10. The germline gives CDR1 GTSNPN, CDR2 SVGIG (reference sequence). The CDR3 bases are TGTGCCTGGAGTGGGGGGACAGGGAAGGATCGCACTGAAGCTTTCTTT. It encodes CAWSGGTGKDRTEAFF.

This clone appeared a few times. The DNA for the CDR3 is TGTGCCAGCAGCTTAGTAGGCGGGGCAGGCACAGATACGCAGTATTTT. It translates to CASSLVGGAGTDTQYF. This chain links TRBV7-6 with TRBJ2-3; D is perhaps TRBD2 (6 bases). This CDR3 has 16 residues. Trimming cost V 1 base and J 1 base, with 12 bases left between them. CDR1 is SGHVS, CDR2 FNYEAQ, per germline.